These 26 T cell receptor beta chains were sequenced from one sample in a study of blood T cell repertoires in COVID-19. Repertoires were generated with immunoSEQ multiplex PCR, while TCRdb's copy carries only in-frame clones and drops some. Of 45,000 to 65,000 clones in the sample, over 90% were seen once. The sequenced material came from peripheral blood. Source of these receptors: a human donor in a cohort sampled during active COVID-19.

The chain couples TRBV2 to TRBJ2-5; no definite D call. V lost 5 bases to trimming and J lost 1 base, with 5 bases between them. This CDR3 has 12 amino acids. Germline V gives CDR1 SNHLY, CDR2 FYNNEI. In DNA form, the CDR3 reads TGTGCCAGCAGTCGGGTCCAAGAGACCCAGTACTTC. Amino acids: CASSRVQETQYF. The full variable domain, with the rest looked up from reference TRBV2 and TRBJ2-5, is EPEVTQTPSHQVTQMGQEVILRCVPISNHLYFYWYRQILGQKVEFLVSFYNNEISEKSEIFDDQFSVERPDGSNFTLKIRSTKLEDSAMYFCASSRVQETQYFGPGTRLLVL.

The chain carries TRBV3-1 (or the pseudogene TRBV3-2) and TRBJ1-2; the D is unclear. This CDR3 has 16 residues. Germline values: CDR1 LGHDT, CDR2 YNNKEL (reference sequence). The V gene lost 1 base and the J gene lost 4 bases, with 16 bases spanning the gap. CDR3 nucleotide sequence: TGTGCCAGCAGCCAAGTTCTAATCAGGCCCTTCTATGGCTACACCTTC. This codes for CASSQVLIRPFYGYTF.

In this sample, this clone turned up a few times. The rearrangement joins TRBV3-1 (or the pseudogene TRBV3-2) to TRBJ1-2; the D is unclear. Germline CDR1 reads LGHDT; CDR2 reads YNNKEL (reference sequence). Trimming took 3 bases from V and 1 from J, leaving 21 bases between them. This CDR3 comprises 18 residues. CDR3 nucleotide sequence: TGTGCCAGCAGCCAGATTGACATCCCCGGTTTGATTAACTATGGCTACACCTTC. Its translation: CASSQIDIPGLINYGYTF.

The J gene is TRBJ1-1, the V gene TRBV4-3; 8 bases agree with TRBD1. The germline CDR1 and CDR2 sequences are LGHNA and YSLEER. V shed 4 bases and J 4 bases; nucleotides not matched to a gene: 5. The CDR3 spans 14 residues. The CDR3 DNA sequence: TGCGCCAGCAGCCGCGACAGGGGCGGCACTGAAGCTTTCTTT. This codes for CASSRDRGGTEAFF.

This clone was picked up one time. V gene TRBV28 combines with J gene TRBJ2-7; 9 bases match TRBD1. Germline V gives CDR1 MDHEN, CDR2 SYDVKM. This CDR3 region has 15 residues. After removal of 3 bases from V and 6 bases from J, the junction contained 9 bases not matched to a gene. CDR3 loop: CASSFIRDRATEQYF. The CDR3 DNA sequence: TGTGCCAGCAGTTTCATCCGGGACAGGGCAACCGAGCAGTACTTC.

The gene calls are TRBV30 and TRBJ1-3; D perhaps matches TRBD1 (5 bases). This CDR3 has 14 residues. Germline V gives CDR1 GTSNPN, CDR2 SVGIG (reference sequence). V was clipped by 5 bases and J by 0 bases, with 11 bases between them. The CDR3 DNA reads as TGTGCCTGGGCCCCAGGGCGCTCTGGAAACACCATATATTTT. Encoded protein: CAWAPGRSGNTIYF.

The rearrangement uses TRBV30 and TRBJ2-1, with 11 nucleotides matching TRBD2. In germline, CDR1 is GTSNPN, CDR2 SVGIG (reference sequence). The CDR3 is 17 residues long. After removal of 4 bases from V and 2 bases from J, the junction contained 10 bases not matched to a gene. The CDR3 is CAWIPSGRPYPYNEQFF. As DNA, the CDR3 is TGTGCCTGGATTCCTAGCGGGAGGCCTTATCCCTACAATGAGCAGTTCTTC.

The chain combines TRBV3-1 (or the pseudogene TRBV3-2) with TRBJ1-1; possible D gene TRBD1, 6 bases. The germline gives CDR1 LGHDT, CDR2 YNNKEL (reference sequence). V dropped 3 bases and J dropped 2 bases, with 16 bases sitting between them. The CDR3 is 16 residues long. CDR3 sequence (DNA): TGTGCCAGCAGCCAGAGAGGGGGTGGGGGAAACACTGAAGCTTTCTTT. This codes for CASSQRGGGGNTEAFF.

This chain connects TRBV5-4 to TRBJ2-5; D might be TRBD2 (5 bases). Looked up from germline, CDR1 is SGHNT and CDR2 is YYREEE (reference sequence). CDR3 length equals 15 residues. Trimming left V 4 bases short and J 4 bases short, with 17 bases between. CDR3 in amino acids: CASSPNGRGLETQYF. Here the CDR3 DNA reads TGTGCCAGCAGCCCAAACGGACGGGGATTAGAGACCCAGTACTTC. Full variable domain (outside the CDR3, taken from reference TRBV5-4 and TRBJ2-5): ETGVTQSPTHLIKTRGQQVTLRCSSQSGHNTVSWYQQALGQGPQFIFQYYREEENGRGNFPPRFSGLQFPNYSSELNVNALELDDSALYLCASSPNGRGLETQYFGPGTRLLVL.

The J gene is TRBJ2-1, the V gene TRBV29-1; perhaps TRBD2 as D (6 bases). CDR3 length: 13 amino acids. V lost 3 bases and J 1 base, leaving 7 bases between the germline ends. Germline values: CDR1 SQVTM, CDR2 ANQGSEA. CDR3 bases: TGCAGCGTTGACGGGGGTTCCTACAATGAGCAGTTCTTC. Its protein product is CSVDGGSYNEQFF.

The chain carries TRBV7-9 and TRBJ1-4; 8 bases line up with TRBD1. The germline gives CDR1 SEHNR, CDR2 FQNEAQ (reference sequence). The CDR3 loop spans 14 amino acids. The V and J ends lost 5 bases and 8 bases, in that order; junction bases with no gene match: 7. CDR3 in amino acids: CASSTGQGGEKLFF. CDR3 in DNA: TGTGCCAGCAGCACCGGACAGGGTGGAGAAAAACTGTTTTTT.

The chain is built from TRBV5-4 and TRBJ1-4; D perhaps matches TRBD1 (5 bases). The CDR3 is 15 amino acids. CDR1 is SGHNT and CDR2 is YYREEE in the germline V gene (reference sequence). Trimming pared 4 bases from V and 7 bases from J, leaving 17 bases between. The CDR3 region is CASSPAWGRGEKLFF. The DNA for the CDR3 is TGTGCCAGCAGCCCCGCCTGGGGGAGGGGTGAAAAACTGTTTTTT. The full variable domain, in which reference TRBV5-4 and TRBJ1-4 provide the parts outside the CDR3, is ETGVTQSPTHLIKTRGQQVTLRCSSQSGHNTVSWYQQALGQGPQFIFQYYREEENGRGNFPPRFSGLQFPNYSSELNVNALELDDSALYLCASSPAWGRGEKLFFGSGTQLSVL.

The CDR3 bases are TGTGCCAGCAGCCAAGATCCTAGCGGGAGTTCCTACAATGAGCAGTTCTTC. This gives the protein CASSQDPSGSSYNEQFF. This chain uses TRBV4-2 with TRBJ2-1; TRBD2 aligns across 10 bases. The germline V gene has CDR1 LGHNA and CDR2 YNFKEQ. This CDR3 comprises 17 residues. Trimming took 0 bases from V and 1 from J; bases not matched to a gene: 3.

The count of this clone is one. The chain employs TRBV27 and TRBJ2-7, with D tentatively TRBD1 (8 bases). The CDR3 is 20 amino acids. The V and J ends lost 1 base and 3 bases respectively, with 28 bases between them. Per germline, CDR1 MNHEY and CDR2 SMNVEV (reference sequence). The CDR3 DNA sequence: TGTGCCAGCAGTTTATACGGGGACAGGTTGTCCAGCGGGGAGATCTACGAGCAGTACGTC. Translated, it gives CASSLYGDRLSSGEIYEQYV.

This clone was picked up one time. The chain has TRBV12-3 or TRBV12-4 and TRBJ1-1; possible D gene TRBD1, 6 bases. V dropped 9 bases and J dropped 3 bases, with 14 bases sitting between them. This CDR3 is 13 amino acids long. The CDR3 protein is CASVNRADTEAFF. The CDR3 DNA sequence: TGTGCCAGTGTTAACAGGGCAGACACTGAAGCTTTCTTT.

The V call is TRBV13, the J call TRBJ1-1, with D possibly TRBD1 on 5 matching bases. The CDR3 spans 13 residues. CDR1 PRHDT and CDR2 FYEKMQ come from the germline V gene (reference sequence). V gave up 1 base and J gave up 4 bases, with 7 bases separating them. This CDR3 is CASSLERGTEAFF. CDR3 sequence (DNA): TGTGCCAGCAGCTTAGAAAGGGGCACTGAAGCTTTCTTT. Supplemented by reference TRBV13 and TRBJ1-1, the full variable domain reads AAGVIQSPRHLIKEKRETATLKCYPIPRHDTVYWYQQGPGQDPQFLISFYEKMQSDKGSIPDRFSAQQFSDYHSELNMSSLELGDSALYFCASSLERGTEAFFGQGTRLTVV.

This chain connects TRBV4-2 to TRBJ2-1; TRBD2 aligns across 7 bases. The germline V gene encodes CDR1 LGHNA and CDR2 YNFKEQ. The V gene end was trimmed by 0 bases and the J gene end by 7 bases; junction bases not matched to a gene: 9. This CDR3 is 16 amino acids long. CDR3 amino acids: CASSQDARGSLNEQFF. In DNA, the CDR3 is TGTGCCAGCAGCCAAGATGCTCGCGGGAGTTTGAATGAGCAGTTCTTC.

V gene TRBV5-1 combines with J gene TRBJ1-3, with 8 bases that match TRBD1. This CDR3 has 17 residues. Per the germline V gene, CDR1 is SGHRS and CDR2 is YFSETQ. The V and J ends lost 4 bases and 0 bases, in that order; junction bases with no gene match: 9. DNA for the CDR3: TGCGCCAGCAGCCCAAGGACAGGGTCCTTCTCTGGAAACACCATATATTTT. It translates to CASSPRTGSFSGNTIYF.

In this sample, this clone turned up a few times. The chain uses TRBV19 and TRBJ1-1; weak D call: TRBD1 (5 bases). V lost 5 bases, J lost 5 bases, and 12 bases lay in between. This CDR3 spans 13 amino acids. From germline, CDR1 is LNHDA and CDR2 SQIVND (reference sequence). The CDR3, as DNA: TGTGCCAGTAGTGCCGGGGGTGGGACTGAAGCTTTCTTT. Amino acid sequence: CASSAGGGTEAFF.

V usage is TRBV4-2 and J usage is TRBJ2-3; maybe TRBD1 (6 bases). The V end lost 0 bases, the J end lost 3 bases, and 19 bases lay between the germline ends. There are 18 residues in the CDR3. Per the germline V gene, CDR1 is LGHNA and CDR2 is YNFKEQ. CDR3 sequence (DNA): TGTGCCAGCAGCCAAGATATAATTACAGGGTATCGAACAGATACGCAGTATTTT. Its translation is CASSQDIITGYRTDTQYF.

This chain links TRBV15 with TRBJ2-7, with a tentative D call TRBD2 (6 bases). Germline V gene sequence: CDR1 LNHNV, CDR2 YYDKDF (reference sequence). The length of the CDR3 is 15 residues. V shed 5 bases and J shed 0 bases, with 14 bases lying between them. Here the CDR3 DNA reads TGTGCCACCAGCTCCCGGAGGGCCCGCTCCTACGAGCAGTACTTC. Translating it yields CATSSRRARSYEQYF.

The rearrangement uses TRBV6-1 and TRBJ2-7; D perhaps matches TRBD2 (6 bases). CDR1 is MNHNS, CDR2 SASEGT, per germline. The CDR3 is made up of 18 amino acids. V lost 2 bases, J lost 0 bases, and 20 bases lay in between. This CDR3 reads CASSEREEDTVISYEQYF. CDR3 coding DNA: TGTGCCAGCAGTGAAAGGGAGGAGGACACGGTGATCTCCTACGAGCAGTACTTC.

This chain links TRBV25-1 with TRBJ2-1; D unresolved. Germline loops: CDR1 MGHDK, CDR2 SYGVNS. Trimming left V 4 bases short and J 8 bases short, with 6 bases between. The CDR3 sequence is 11 residues long. The CDR3 is CASSAHYEQFF. As DNA, the CDR3 is TGTGCCAGCAGTGCACATTATGAGCAGTTCTTC.

This chain uses TRBV7-2 with TRBJ1-1; D not certain. Germline V gene sequence: CDR1 SGHTA, CDR2 FQGNSA. The CDR3 is 14 residues long. Deletions cut 5 bases from V and 2 bases from J, with 12 bases between. The DNA of the CDR3 is TGTGCCAGCAGCATCCACAGCTTTAACACTGAAGCTTTCTTT. Translated: CASSIHSFNTEAFF.

The chain carries TRBV7-2 and TRBJ2-2; 8 nucleotides line up with TRBD2. CDR1 and CDR2 (germline): SGHTA, FQGNSA. This CDR3 has 16 residues. Losses at the gene ends were 4 bases for V and 1 base for J; bases not matched to a gene: 5. The CDR3 protein is CASSSKRGQNTGELFF. CDR3 nucleotides: TGTGCCAGCAGCTCTAAGCGGGGGCAGAACACCGGGGAGCTGTTTTTT.

The chain joins TRBV5-4 to TRBJ2-3; 9 nucleotides agree with TRBD2. Germline-derived CDR1 and CDR2 are SGHNT and YYREEE (reference sequence). This CDR3 has 17 residues. V shed 4 bases and J 1 base; nucleotides not matched to a gene: 10. CDR3 in amino acids: CASSEIASGGRTDTQYF. CDR3 DNA sequence: TGTGCCAGCAGCGAGATAGCCAGCGGGGGGCGCACAGATACGCAGTATTTT.